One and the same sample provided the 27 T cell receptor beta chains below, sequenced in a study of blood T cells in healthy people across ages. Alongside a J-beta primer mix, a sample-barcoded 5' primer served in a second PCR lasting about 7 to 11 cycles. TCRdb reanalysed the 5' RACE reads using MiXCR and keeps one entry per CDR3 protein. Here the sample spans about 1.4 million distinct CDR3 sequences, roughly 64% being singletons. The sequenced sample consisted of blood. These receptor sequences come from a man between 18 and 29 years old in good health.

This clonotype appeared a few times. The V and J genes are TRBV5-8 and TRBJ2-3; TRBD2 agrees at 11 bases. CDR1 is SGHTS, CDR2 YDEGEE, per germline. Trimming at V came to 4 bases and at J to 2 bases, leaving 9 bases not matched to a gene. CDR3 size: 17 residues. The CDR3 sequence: CASSRRLAGTVTDTQYF. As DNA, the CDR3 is TGTGCCAGCAGCCGAAGACTAGCGGGGACCGTCACAGATACGCAGTATTTT.

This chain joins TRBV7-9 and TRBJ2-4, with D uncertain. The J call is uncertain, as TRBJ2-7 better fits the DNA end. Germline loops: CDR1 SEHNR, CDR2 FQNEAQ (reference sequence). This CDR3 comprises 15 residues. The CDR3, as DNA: TGTGCCAGCAGCTTAGAGGCCAGGATCTCCTACGAGCAGTACTTC. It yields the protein CASSLEARISYEQYF.

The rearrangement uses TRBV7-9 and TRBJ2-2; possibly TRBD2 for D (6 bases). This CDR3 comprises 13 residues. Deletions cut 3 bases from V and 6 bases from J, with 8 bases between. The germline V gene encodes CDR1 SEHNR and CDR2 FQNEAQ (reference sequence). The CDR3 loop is CASSLERAGELFF. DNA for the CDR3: TGTGCCAGCAGCTTGGAGCGGGCCGGGGAGCTGTTTTTT.

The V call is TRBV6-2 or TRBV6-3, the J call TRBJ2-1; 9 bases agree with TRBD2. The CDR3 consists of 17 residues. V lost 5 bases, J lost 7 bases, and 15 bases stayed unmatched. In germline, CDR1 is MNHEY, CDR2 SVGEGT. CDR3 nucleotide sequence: TGTGCCAGCAGTAGCCCCCACTCGCGGGGGGGCCAGAATGAGCAGTTCTTC. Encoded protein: CASSSPHSRGGQNEQFF.

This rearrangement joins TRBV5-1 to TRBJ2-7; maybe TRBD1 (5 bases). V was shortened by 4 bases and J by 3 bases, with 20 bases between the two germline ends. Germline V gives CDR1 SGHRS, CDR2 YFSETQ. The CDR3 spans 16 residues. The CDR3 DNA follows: TGCGCCAGCAGCCCTCGAAGACAGTCCCCCTTCTACGAGCAGTACTTC. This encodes CASSPRRQSPFYEQYF.

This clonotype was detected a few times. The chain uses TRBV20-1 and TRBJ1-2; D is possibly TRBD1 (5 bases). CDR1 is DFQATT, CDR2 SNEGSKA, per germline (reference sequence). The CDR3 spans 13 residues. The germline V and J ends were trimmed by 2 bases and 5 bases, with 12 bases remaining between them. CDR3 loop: CSARWQGPYGYTF. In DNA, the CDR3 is TGCAGTGCTAGATGGCAGGGCCCTTATGGCTACACCTTC.

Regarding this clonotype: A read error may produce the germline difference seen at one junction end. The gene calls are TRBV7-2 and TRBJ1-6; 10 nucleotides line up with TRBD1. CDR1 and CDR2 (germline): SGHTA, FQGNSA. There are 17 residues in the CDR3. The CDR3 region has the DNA TGTGCCAACAGCTGGACAGGGGGAAGCTCCTATAATTCACCCCTCCACTTT. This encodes CANSWTGGSSYNSPLHF.

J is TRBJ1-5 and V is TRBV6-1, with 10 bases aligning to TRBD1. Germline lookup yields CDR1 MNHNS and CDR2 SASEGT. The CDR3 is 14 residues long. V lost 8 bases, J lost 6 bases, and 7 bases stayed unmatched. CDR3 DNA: TGTGCCAGCTATGGGACAGGGGTCACTCAGCCCCAGCATTTT. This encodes CASYGTGVTQPQHF.

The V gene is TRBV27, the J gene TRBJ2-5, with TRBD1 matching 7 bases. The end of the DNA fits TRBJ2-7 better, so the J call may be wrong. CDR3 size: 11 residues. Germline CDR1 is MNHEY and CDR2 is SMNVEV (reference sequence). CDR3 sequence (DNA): TGTGCCAGCAGACAGGGGTGCGAGCAGTACTTC. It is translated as CASRQGCEQYF.

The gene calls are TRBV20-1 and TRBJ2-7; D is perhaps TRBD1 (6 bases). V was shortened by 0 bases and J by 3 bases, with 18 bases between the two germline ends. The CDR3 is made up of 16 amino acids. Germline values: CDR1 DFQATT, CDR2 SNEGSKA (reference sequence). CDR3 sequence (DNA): TGCAGTGCTAGAGACCAAGGGCGAGCAGGGGTCTACGAGCAGTACTTC. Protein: CSARDQGRAGVYEQYF.

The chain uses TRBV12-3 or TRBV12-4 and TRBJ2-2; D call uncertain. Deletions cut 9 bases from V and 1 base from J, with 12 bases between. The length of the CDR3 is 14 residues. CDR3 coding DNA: TGTGCCAGAAGCCACGACTGGAACACCGGGGAGCTGTTTTTT. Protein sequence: CARSHDWNTGELFF.

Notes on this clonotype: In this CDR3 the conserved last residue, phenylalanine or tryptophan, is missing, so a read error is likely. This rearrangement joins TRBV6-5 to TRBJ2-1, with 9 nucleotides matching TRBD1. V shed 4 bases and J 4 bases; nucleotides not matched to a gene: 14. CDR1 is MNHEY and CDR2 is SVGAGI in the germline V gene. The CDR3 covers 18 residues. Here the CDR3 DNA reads TGTGCCAGCAGTTCCGGGACAGGGACGTCGTTTGGGTACAATGAGCAGTTCTCC. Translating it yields CASSSGTGTSFGYNEQFS.

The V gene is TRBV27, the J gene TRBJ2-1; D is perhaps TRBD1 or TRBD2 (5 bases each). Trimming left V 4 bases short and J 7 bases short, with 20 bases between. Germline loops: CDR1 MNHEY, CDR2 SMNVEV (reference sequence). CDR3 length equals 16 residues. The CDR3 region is CASSSWAGTANNEQFF. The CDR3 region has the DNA TGTGCCAGCAGTTCATGGGCCGGGACGGCTAATAATGAGCAGTTCTTC.

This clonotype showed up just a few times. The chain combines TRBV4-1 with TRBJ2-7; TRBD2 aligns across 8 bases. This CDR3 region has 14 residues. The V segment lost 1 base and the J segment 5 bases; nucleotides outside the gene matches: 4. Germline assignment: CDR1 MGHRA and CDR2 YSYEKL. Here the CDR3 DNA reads TGCGCCAGCAGCCAAGTAGGACTAGCCGACGAGCAGTACTTC. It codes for CASSQVGLADEQYF.

In nucleotides, the CDR3 is TGTGCCAGCACCCCCAGTAACAGTTATGAGCAGTTCTTC. Protein: CASTPSNSYEQFF. The gene calls are TRBV27 and TRBJ2-1; D is undetermined. The V and J ends lost 7 bases and 8 bases respectively, with 15 bases between them. Germline-derived CDR1 and CDR2 are MNHEY and SMNVEV (reference sequence). This CDR3 contains 13 residues.

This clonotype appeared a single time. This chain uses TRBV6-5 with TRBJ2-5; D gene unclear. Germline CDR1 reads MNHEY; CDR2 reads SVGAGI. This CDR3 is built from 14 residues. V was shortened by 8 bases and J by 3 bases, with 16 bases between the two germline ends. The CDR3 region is CASFPDGLKETQYF. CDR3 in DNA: TGTGCCAGCTTCCCCGACGGATTAAAAGAGACCCAGTACTTC.

CDR3 residues: CASSERSGVGDTQYF. The CDR3 DNA follows: TGCGCCAGCAGTGAGAGAAGCGGGGTAGGGGATACGCAGTATTTT. The chain joins TRBV10-2 to TRBJ2-3, with 7 bases that match TRBD2. After removal of 2 bases from V and 6 bases from J, the junction contained 8 bases not matched to a gene. The V gene's germline CDR1 is WSHSY and CDR2 SAAADI. There are 15 residues in the CDR3.

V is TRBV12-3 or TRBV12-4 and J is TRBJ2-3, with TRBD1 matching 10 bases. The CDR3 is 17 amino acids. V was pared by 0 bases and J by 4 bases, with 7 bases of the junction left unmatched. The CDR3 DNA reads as TGTGCCAGCAGTTTAGCGACAGGGGGCGTTTCAGCAGATACGCAGTATTTT. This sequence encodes CASSLATGGVSADTQYF.

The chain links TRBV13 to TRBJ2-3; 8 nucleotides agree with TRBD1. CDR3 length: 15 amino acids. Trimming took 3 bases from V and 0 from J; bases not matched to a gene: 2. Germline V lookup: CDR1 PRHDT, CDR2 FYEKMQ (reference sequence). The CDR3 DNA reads TGTGCCAGCAGCTTTGGGACAGGAAGCACAGATACGCAGTATTTT. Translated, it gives CASSFGTGSTDTQYF.

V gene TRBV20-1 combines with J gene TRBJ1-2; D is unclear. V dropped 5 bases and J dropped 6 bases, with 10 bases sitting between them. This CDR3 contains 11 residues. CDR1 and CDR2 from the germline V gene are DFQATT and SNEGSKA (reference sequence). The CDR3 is CSAPHGDGYTF. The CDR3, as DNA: TGCAGTGCTCCCCACGGGGATGGCTACACCTTC.

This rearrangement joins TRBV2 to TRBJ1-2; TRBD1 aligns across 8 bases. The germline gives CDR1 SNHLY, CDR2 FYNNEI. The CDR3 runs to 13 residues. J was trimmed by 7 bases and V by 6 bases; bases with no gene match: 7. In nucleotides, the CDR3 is TGTGCCAGCAGAGACAGGGGCGCCCCTGGCTACACCTTC. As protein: CASRDRGAPGYTF.

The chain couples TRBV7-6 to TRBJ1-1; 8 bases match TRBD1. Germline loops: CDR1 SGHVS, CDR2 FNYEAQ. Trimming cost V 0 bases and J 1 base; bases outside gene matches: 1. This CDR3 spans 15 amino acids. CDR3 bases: TGTGCCAGCAGCTTAGCAGGGACAGGGAACACTGAAGCTTTCTTT. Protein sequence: CASSLAGTGNTEAFF.

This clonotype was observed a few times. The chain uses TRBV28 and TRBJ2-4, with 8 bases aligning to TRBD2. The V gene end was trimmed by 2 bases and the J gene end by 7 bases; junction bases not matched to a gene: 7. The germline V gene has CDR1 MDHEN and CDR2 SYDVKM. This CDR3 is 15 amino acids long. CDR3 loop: CASSLTGLATNIQYF. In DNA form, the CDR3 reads TGTGCCAGCAGTTTAACCGGACTAGCCACTAACATTCAGTACTTC.

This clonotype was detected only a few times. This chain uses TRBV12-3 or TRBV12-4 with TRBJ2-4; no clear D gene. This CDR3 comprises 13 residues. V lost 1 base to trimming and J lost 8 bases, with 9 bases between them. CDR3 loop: CASSLGGGDIQYF. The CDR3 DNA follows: TGTGCCAGCAGTTTAGGGGGTGGGGACATTCAGTACTTC.

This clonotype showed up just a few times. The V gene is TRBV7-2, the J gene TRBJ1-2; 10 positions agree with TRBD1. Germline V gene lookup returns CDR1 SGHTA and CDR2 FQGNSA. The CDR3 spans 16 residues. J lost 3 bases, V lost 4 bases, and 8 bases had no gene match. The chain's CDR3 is CASSWTGGPQDYGYTF. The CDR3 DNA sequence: TGTGCCAGCAGCTGGACAGGGGGTCCCCAGGACTATGGCTACACCTTC.

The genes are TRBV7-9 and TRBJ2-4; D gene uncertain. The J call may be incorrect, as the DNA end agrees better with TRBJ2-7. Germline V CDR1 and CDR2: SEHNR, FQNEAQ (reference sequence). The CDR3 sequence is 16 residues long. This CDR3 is CASSLAIPSRSYEQYF. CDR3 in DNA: TGTGCCAGCAGCTTAGCAATCCCCAGCAGGTCCTACGAGCAGTACTTC.

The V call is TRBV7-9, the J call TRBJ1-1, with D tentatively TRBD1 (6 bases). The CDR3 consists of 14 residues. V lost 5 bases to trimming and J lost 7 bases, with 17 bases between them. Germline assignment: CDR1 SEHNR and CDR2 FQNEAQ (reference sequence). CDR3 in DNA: TGTGCCAGCAGCGTACGACAGGACCGCTTTGAAGCTTTCTTT. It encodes CASSVRQDRFEAFF.